The sequence of this T cell receptor (beta chain) was determined in a study of PD-1 blockade in mismatch repair-deficient tumors. Study at large: Patients had approximately 12 mismatch repair-deficient cancer types, all previously treated and progressing. Study observations and caveats: Rapid post-treatment expansion, then contraction, generally preceding radiologic response, marked tumor-resident clones.

The data were produced by immunoSEQ multiplex PCR, yet TCRdb's version contains in-frame clones alone and is incomplete. The data contain some 100,000 clones, under 90% of them singletons. Germline-derived CDR1 and CDR2 are MNHEY and SMNVEV (reference sequence). The ends lost 8 bases at V and 0 bases at J; junction bases unmatched: 7. This CDR3 is 14 amino acids long. In regard to this clone: Its antigen remains unknown.

Every patient had mismatch repair deficiency by PCR or immunohistochemistry. V is TRBV27 and J is TRBJ2-7; 7 bases agree with TRBD2. The sequences come from peripheral blood, collected about 36 weeks after starting pembrolizumab. This TCR was recovered from an adult with mismatch repair-deficient cancer. Here the CDR3 reads CASARDYRSYEQYF. CDR3 sequence (DNA): TGTGCCAGCGCCCGGGACTACCGCTCCTACGAGCAGTACTTC.